This TCR beta chain was captured by sequencing in a study of synovial regulatory T cells in juvenile arthritis. The length of the CDR3 is 11 residues. DNA for this receptor is not on file. Germline CDR1 is SEHNR and CDR2 is FQNEAQ (reference sequence). The protocol was immunoSEQ multiplex PCR, while the TCRdb copy is restricted to in-frame clones and leaves out a portion. With 8,000 to 10,000 clones in the sample, the ten largest clones hold 0.95% to 1%. Donors were roughly 11 juvenile idiopathic arthritis patients with active disease, 3 polyarticular and 8 oligoarticular. The chain employs TRBV7-9 and TRBJ2-1. Sequenced material: Treg cells from blood. This sample's subset: remaining (HLA-DR-negative) circulating blood Treg cells. The clonotype was recovered from a donor aged 2-35 years with juvenile idiopathic arthritis. This chain's CDR3 is CASSLDNEQFF.